This record looks at one T cell receptor (beta chain) sequence and its context. Its antigen is not identified. This sample was included in a study of type 1 regulatory T cells. V lost 5 bases and J lost 1, with 8 bases in between. The CDR3 runs 13 residues. CDR1 and CDR2 (germline): KGHSH, LQKENI. TCRdb fed the reads into MiXCR, producing one record per CDR3 protein. This table has fewer than 75,000 distinct CDR3 sequences, roughly 49% appearing once. Overall study findings and caveats: Compared with non-type 1 regulatory T cells, type 1 regulatory T cells showed a more restricted TCR repertoire.

This TCR derives from a human donor in good health. The source material was cultured non-Tr1 T cells, either the whole culture or a sorted T cell fraction (not recorded which). This rearrangement joins TRBV18 to TRBJ1-1; D remains ambiguous. The CDR3 reads CASSGTENTEAFF. CDR3 nucleotides: TGTGCCAGCTCAGGAACAGAGAACACTGAAGCTTTCTTT. The full variable domain, with the rest looked up from reference TRBV18 and TRBJ1-1, is NAGVMQNPRHLVRRRGQEARLRCSPMKGHSHVYWYRQLPEEGLKFMVYLQKENIIDESGMPKERFSAEFPKEGPSILRIQQVVRGDSAAYFCASSGTENTEAFFGQGTRLTVV.